Listed below are T cell receptor beta chains from one sample, sequenced in a study of tumor and adjacent non-tumor tissue in lung cancer. TCRdb reprocessed the multiplex PCR reads via MiXCR and lists one record per CDR3 protein. The sample consists of under 100,000 distinct CDR3 sequences, around 65% of them appearing once. The sequenced sample was lung tumor tissue. These receptors originate from a woman in her 70s with non-small cell lung cancer. The CDR3 runs from the conserved cysteine through the conserved F or W. D genes are given only for firm matches. Some rows have no size entry. The others give once, few or many, or a class for an expanded clone.

-,TRBJ2-2,TRBV24-1,-,TGTGCCACCACCCAAGGAGACTCAAGAACCCGGGAGTTGTTTTTT,CATTQGDSRTRELFF
-,TRBJ1-2,TRBV29-1,TRBD1,TGCCACGTTGAACACAGGGGGCTAGCTAACTATGGCTACACCTTC,CHVEHRGLANYGYTF
many,TRBJ2-5,TRBV11-2,TRBD1,TGTGCCAGCAGCAAGACAGGGTCAGAAGAGACCCAGTACTTC,CASSKTGSEETQYF
many,TRBJ1-1,TRBV7-9,-,TGTGCCAGCAGCCCCGAGGAAGGGAGGTACACTGAAGCTTTCTTT,CASSPEEGRYTEAFF
-,TRBJ1-1,TRBV6-1,-,TGTGCCAGCATACGAAGGGGGACCACGAACACTGATGCTTTCTTT,CASIRRGTTNTDAFF
-,TRBJ1-1,TRBV28,-,TGTGCCACTTATGGTGCTAAAGCTTCCTTT,CATYGAKASF
-,TRBJ2-7,TRBV4-2,-,TGTGCCATCAGCCAAGTTTTCATCAGATTACTAACGGGATTACCGAGCTCCTACCAGCAGTACTTC,CAISQVFIRLLTGLPSSYQQYF
-,TRBJ2-7,TRBV6-1,TRBD1,TGTGCCAGCAGTGATCCGGGACAGCGGTACTACGAGCAGTACTTC,CASSDPGQRYYEQYF
-,TRBJ2-1,TRBV29-1,-,TGCAGCGTTGAGAGGGGATACAGTGAGCAGTTCTTT,CSVERGYSEQFF
-,TRBJ2-7,TRBV4-1,TRBD1,TGCGCCGGCAGCCTAGGACAGGGTGATGAGTACGAGCAGTACTTC,CAGSLGQGDEYEQYF
-,TRBJ1-5,TRBV21-1,-,TGTGCCAGCAGCGTCAGGGAAGAGGAAAGTCAGCCCCAGCATTTT,CASSVREEESQPQHF
once,TRBJ1-5,TRBV20-1,TRBD1,TGCAGTGCTAGAGACGGGACAGGGTCACTAGGGGGCAATCAGCCCCAGCATTTT,CSARDGTGSLGGNQPQHF
-,TRBJ1-4,TRBV20-1,-,TGCGGTGCTAGGGGGACGGAGGGGTCCACTAATGAAAAAGTGTTTTTT,CGARGTEGSTNEKVFF
-,TRBJ2-7,TRBV29-1,TRBD2,TGCAGCGTTGTAGCTAGCGGGAGAGCCAATGAGCAGTACTTC,CSVVASGRANEQYF
-,TRBJ2-7,TRBV4-1,-,TGCGCCGGCGGCCAAATAGCCGGGATCAACGAGCAGTACTTC,CAGGQIAGINEQYF
medium-sized,TRBJ1-1,TRBV11-1,-,TGTGCCAGCAGCCCCTCGGGAGGGTACCTGAACACTGAAGCTTTCTTT,CASSPSGGYLNTEAFF
-,TRBJ2-5,TRBV5-4,-,TGTGCCAGCAGCTCGGAACTCTGTCTAGCGCGAGTGCGGCAAGAGACCCAGTACTTC,CASSSELCLARVRQETQYF
-,TRBJ2-3,TRBV28,-,TGTGCCAGCAGTCGACTCCGCGGGCAGGGTGTAGCGGATACGCAGTATTTT,CASSRLRGQGVADTQYF
once,TRBJ2-3,TRBV28,TRBD2,TGCGCCAGCAGTCTGGTGACTAGCACAGATACGCAGTGTTTT,CASSLVTSTDTQCF
-,TRBJ2-7,TRBV10-2,-,TGCGTCAGCAGTGTGCTAGCGATTAGTCGACAGCAGTACTTC,CVSSVLAISRQQYF
-,TRBJ1-6,TRBV20-1,TRBD1,TGCATTGCTGTTACCGGGACAGGGACGACCTATAATTCACCCCTCCATTTT,CIAVTGTGTTYNSPLHF
-,TRBJ2-5,TRBV6-2/TRBV6-3,-,TGTGCAAGCAGTCTTCGACAGTCCCCCAGGACCCAGTACTTC,CASSLRQSPRTQYF